A selection of T cell receptor beta chains follows, all from one sample in a study of a mutant IDH1 vaccine in newly diagnosed glioma. No antigen is known for these receptors. Measured with immunoSEQ multiplex PCR; TCRdb has only the in-frame clones, and not every one. The sample holds around 31,000 clones, about four fifths seen once. The sequencing used PBMCs, collected from a glioma patient whose treatment included an IDH1 peptide vaccine. The receptors here all came from a man younger than 45 with glioma. Each CDR3 is given with its conserved first and last residue.

j_call v_call cdr3_aa
TRBJ2-7 TRBV7-2 CASSLEASSYEQYF
TRBJ1-1 TRBV21-1 CASSTSDLTERECGTEAFF
TRBJ2-3 TRBV9 CASSVASSGQSTDTQYF
TRBJ1-1 TRBV5-1 CASSWGTGEMTEAFF
TRBJ1-2 TRBV29-1 CSVSGRTRDYGYTF
TRBJ1-4 TRBV19 CASKGSGPSNEKLFF
TRBJ1-3 TRBV7-2 CASSLRLMGNTIYF
TRBJ1-2 TRBV10-1 CASSEGVNYGYTF
TRBJ2-3 TRBV6-6 CASSPLGGRAPDTQYF
TRBJ2-1 TRBV27 CASTGLAGATGYGVNEQFF
TRBJ2-1 TRBV27 CASSRDGYNEQFF
TRBJ2-2 TRBV29-1 CSGLIDTGELFF
TRBJ1-1 TRBV5-1 CASSPRTGGLDTEAFF
TRBJ1-5 TRBV19 CASSPREHGGPQHF
TRBJ1-1 TRBV19 CASSNLGGAEAFF
TRBJ1-3 TRBV15 CATRGESNSGNTIYF
TRBJ2-2 TRBV5-1 CASSLSPNRATGELFF
TRBJ2-5 TRBV14 CASSQRETQYF
TRBJ1-1 TRBV30 CAWSPDPGTEAFF
TRBJ1-1 TRBV7-9 CASSLLGREAFF
TRBJ1-2 TRBV18 CASSSNDRGHTF
TRBJ2-1 TRBV14 CASSQELAGNEQFF
TRBJ2-4 TRBV6-4 CASSDEGQKNIQYF
TRBJ2-1 TRBV23-1 CASSHPAYEQFF
TRBJ2-2 TRBV4-1 CASSQAGNTGELFF
TRBJ1-2 TRBV7-6 CASSPQPGQLNYGYTF
TRBJ2-5 TRBV5-1 CASSLTSGSGTQYF
TRBJ1-4 TRBV2 CASSAGGGLNEKLFF
TRBJ1-2 TRBV6-1 CASRSPGIYGYTF
TRBJ1-1 TRBV5-1 CASSYGQGVRTEAFF
TRBJ1-1 TRBV5-1 CASTSTRNTEAFF
TRBJ1-3 TRBV2 CASSVDTLSGNTIYF
TRBJ2-1 TRBV5-6 CASSPPGTGVNEQFF
TRBJ2-1 TRBV10-2 CASSDFERNYNEQFF
TRBJ2-7 TRBV14 CASRRTGNYEQYF
TRBJ2-5 TRBV5-1 CASSRGAWETQYF
TRBJ2-5 TRBV5-1 CASSLVSGRETQYF
TRBJ1-1 TRBV6-4 CASSDHGSRNTEAFF
TRBJ1-1 TRBV19 CASSVGLEAFF
TRBJ2-2 TRBV18 CASSLPTGRDTGELFF
TRBJ2-7 TRBV7-7 CASSLARHPPYEQYF
TRBJ2-3 TRBV6-5 CASSYRVRTDTQYF
TRBJ1-5 TRBV18 CASSTGQVINSNQPQHF
TRBJ1-5 TRBV19 CASSIKRVGNQPQHF